The 21 T cell receptor beta chains below were found in one sample sequenced in a study of cytomegalovirus exposure and HLA in healthy donors. A multiplex PCR was run with 60 Vbeta primers and 13 Jbeta primers. Here immunoSEQ multiplex PCR was the method, and the copy in TCRdb shows in-frame clones only, minus some. The sample holds roughly 190,000 clones, roughly 80% seen once. The material sequenced was PBMCs. These receptors were obtained from a middle-aged man in good health and CMV-seronegative.

This chain joins TRBV12-5 and TRBJ2-5; D remains unclear. Deletions cut 3 bases from V and 5 bases from J, with 4 bases between. Germline assignment: CDR1 LGHNT and CDR2 FRNRAP. The CDR3 is made up of 11 amino acids. CDR3 region: CASGFGETQYF. DNA for the CDR3: TGTGCTAGTGGTTTCGGGGAGACCCAGTACTTC.

The chain recombines TRBV5-1 with TRBJ1-2; 8 bases line up with TRBD1. The CDR3 extends over 13 amino acids. CDR1 is SGHRS and CDR2 is YFSETQ in the germline V gene. The V segment lost 4 bases and the J segment 8 bases; nucleotides outside the gene matches: 7. CDR3 loop: CASSRGQALGYTF. CDR3 sequence (DNA): TGCGCCAGCAGCCGGGGACAGGCATTAGGCTACACCTTC.

The chain employs TRBV4-1 and TRBJ2-7; a weak D match, TRBD1 (5 bases). The CDR3 runs 14 residues. Trimming left V 1 base short and J 0 bases short, with 7 bases between. Germline V lookup: CDR1 MGHRA, CDR2 YSYEKL. CDR3 nucleotide sequence: TGCGCCAGCAGCCAAGGAGACAGCTCCTACGAGCAGTACTTC. Its protein product is CASSQGDSSYEQYF.

The rearrangement joins TRBV15 to TRBJ2-3; D perhaps matches TRBD2 (6 bases). The germline CDR1 and CDR2 sequences are LNHNV and YYDKDF (reference sequence). The CDR3 runs to 13 residues. V lost 0 bases and J lost 7, with 8 bases in between. The CDR3 reads CATSRDRENTQYF. The CDR3 DNA sequence: TGTGCCACCAGCAGAGATCGGGAGAATACGCAGTATTTT.

The chain joins TRBV6-5 to TRBJ1-1, with 7 bases fitting TRBD1. Germline V lookup: CDR1 MNHEY, CDR2 SVGAGI. J lost 3 bases, V lost 4 bases, and 11 bases had no gene match. The length of the CDR3 is 16 residues. Here the CDR3 reads CASSWGQSLSDTEAFF. The CDR3 DNA follows: TGTGCCAGCAGTTGGGGACAGAGCCTATCGGACACTGAAGCTTTCTTT.

CDR3 in amino acids: CASSDVRRGTYGYTF. CDR3 sequence (DNA): TGTGCCAGCAGTGATGTCCGGCGGGGGACCTATGGCTACACCTTC. This rearrangement joins TRBV2 to TRBJ1-2; D perhaps matches TRBD1 (5 bases). The CDR3 spans 15 residues. CDR1 is SNHLY, CDR2 FYNNEI, per germline. With 3 bases removed from V and 4 bases from J, the gap between germline ends came to 15 bases.

The chain combines TRBV7-6 with TRBJ2-5, with D possibly matching TRBD2 (6 bases). The tail of the sequence fits TRBJ2-7 better, so the J call may be wrong. The CDR3 has 13 residues. Germline-derived CDR1 and CDR2 are SGHVS and FNYEAQ. The CDR3 bases are TGTGCCAGCAGCTTATCCGGGGGATCCGAGCAGTACTTC. It yields the protein CASSLSGGSEQYF.

The J gene is TRBJ1-2, the V gene TRBV11-2; 7 bases match TRBD1. CDR3 length: 16 amino acids. Trimming at V came to 3 bases and at J to 7 bases, leaving 14 bases not matched to a gene. Germline CDR1 SGHAT, CDR2 FQNNGV. CDR3 in DNA: TGTGCCAGCAGCTTTGGAACAGGGGTCCCGGTCGGTGGCTACACCTTC. Its protein product is CASSFGTGVPVGGYTF.

The rearrangement joins TRBV19 to TRBJ1-2; 7 bases are shared with TRBD1. Germline V CDR1 and CDR2: LNHDA, SQIVND (reference sequence). The CDR3 sequence is 12 residues long. V was clipped by 9 bases and J by 1 base; unmatched bases: 2. Here the CDR3 reads CASGQVNYGYTF. CDR3 coding DNA: TGTGCCAGCGGACAGGTTAACTATGGCTACACCTTC.

This chain links TRBV25-1 with TRBJ2-1; 9 nucleotides align to TRBD2. This CDR3 has 13 residues. Per the germline V gene, CDR1 is MGHDK and CDR2 is SYGVNS. V gave up 11 bases and J gave up 5 bases; unmatched junction bases: 7. DNA of the CDR3: TGTGCCGCCCGGCAGCGGGGGGACAATGAGCAGTTCTTC. It is translated as CAARQRGDNEQFF.

This clone occurred once. The genes are TRBV13 and TRBJ2-7; 9 nucleotides agree with TRBD1. V trimming: 5 bases; J trimming: 0 bases; junction bases outside the gene matches: 8. Germline V gene sequence: CDR1 PRHDT, CDR2 FYEKMQ (reference sequence). The CDR3 has 16 amino acids. The CDR3 sequence is CASSVDRGLLSYEQYF. CDR3 in DNA: TGTGCCAGCAGCGTGGACAGGGGACTCCTCTCCTACGAGCAGTACTTC.

Details on this clone: Other DNA sequences within the sample encode an identical CDR3. The rearrangement links TRBV9 to TRBJ2-5; TRBD2 might be the D (5 bases). The CDR3 loop spans 14 amino acids. CDR1 is SGDLS, CDR2 YYNGEE, per germline. Trimming left V 0 bases short and J 2 bases short, with 8 bases between. The CDR3: CASSVGGVQETQYF. CDR3 nucleotides: TGTGCCAGCAGCGTAGGGGGAGTACAAGAGACCCAGTACTTC.

This chain connects TRBV5-1 to TRBJ2-7, with 7 nucleotides matching TRBD1. The germline gives CDR1 SGHRS, CDR2 YFSETQ. The length of the CDR3 is 15 residues. Trimming cost V 5 bases and J 2 bases; bases outside gene matches: 10. The CDR3 protein is CASSKQDRNPYEQYF. The CDR3 nucleotides read TGCGCCAGCAGTAAACAGGACAGGAACCCCTACGAGCAGTACTTC.

This chain's CDR3 is CASSLTGSSYNEQFF. DNA for the CDR3: TGTGCCAGCAGCTTAACAGGGAGCTCCTACAATGAGCAGTTCTTC. The V and J genes are TRBV7-7 and TRBJ2-1, with D maybe TRBD1 (6 bases). The CDR3 sequence is 15 residues long. Trimming left V 2 bases short and J 0 bases short, with 8 bases between. The germline gives CDR1 SSHAT, CDR2 FNYEAQ (reference sequence). The variable domain in full, with the rest retrieved from reference TRBV7-7 and TRBJ2-1, is GAGVSQSPRYKVTKRGQDVTLRCDPISSHATLYWYQQALGQGPEFLTYFNYEAQPDKSGLPSDRFSAERPEGSISTLTIQRTEQRDSAMYRCASSLTGSSYNEQFFGPGTRLTVL.

A note on this clone: The same CDR3 is also encoded by other DNA sequences in this sample. V usage is TRBV4-1 and J usage is TRBJ2-2, with D unclear. CDR1 MGHRA and CDR2 YSYEKL come from the germline V gene. The CDR3 runs to 13 residues. V was shortened by 1 base and J by 6 bases, with 6 bases between the two germline ends. The CDR3, as DNA: TGCGCCAGCAGCCAAGGCTCGGCCGGGGAGCTGTTTTTT. As protein: CASSQGSAGELFF.

The chain is built from TRBV5-6 and TRBJ2-7; 8 nucleotides agree with TRBD1. The J segment lost 4 bases and the V segment lost 8 bases, leaving 11 bases of the junction unmatched. The CDR3 runs 14 residues. Germline V CDR1 and CDR2: SGHDT, YYEEEE. This chain's CDR3 is CASSSGTGSYEQYF. The DNA of the CDR3 is TGTGCCAGTTCATCGGGGACAGGTTCTTACGAGCAGTACTTC.

This sequence joins TRBV29-1 and TRBJ2-5; 9 bases agree with TRBD1. Per the germline V gene, CDR1 is SQVTM and CDR2 is ANQGSEA. V lost 4 bases, J lost 4 bases, and 7 bases stayed unmatched. This CDR3 has 14 residues. CDR3: CSVAGTGMAETQYF. CDR3 DNA: TGCAGCGTTGCCGGGACAGGGATGGCAGAGACCCAGTACTTC.

The genes are TRBV7-8 and TRBJ2-3, with 11 bases that match TRBD2. The CDR3 is 16 residues long. Germline trimming cut 5 bases from V and 2 bases from J; bases unmatched to any gene: 6. Germline-derived CDR1 and CDR2 are SGHVS and FQNEAQ. The CDR3 loop reads CASSLLAGGSTDTQYF. CDR3 bases: TGTGCCAGCAGCCTTCTAGCGGGGGGATCCACAGATACGCAGTATTTT.

V is TRBV6-5 and J is TRBJ1-1; D remains ambiguous. This CDR3 comprises 13 residues. Trimming removed 2 bases at V and 3 bases at J, with 7 bases between. Germline lookup yields CDR1 MNHEY and CDR2 SVGAGI. In DNA, the CDR3 is TGTGCCAGCAGTTACGGGGAGGACACTGAAGCTTTCTTT. The encoded protein is CASSYGEDTEAFF.

This clone occurred once. J is TRBJ2-2 and V is TRBV4-1; 7 nucleotides line up with TRBD1. This CDR3 region has 13 residues. CDR1 and CDR2 from the germline V gene are MGHRA and YSYEKL. V lost 8 bases to trimming and J lost 1 base; unmatched junction nucleotides: 1. The CDR3 spells CASRTGNTGELFF. DNA of the CDR3: TGCGCCAGCCGGACAGGGAACACCGGGGAGCTGTTTTTT.

V and J are TRBV19 and TRBJ1-5; 9 nucleotides agree with TRBD1. J was trimmed by 4 bases and V by 2 bases; bases with no gene match: 6. CDR1 and CDR2 from the germline V gene are LNHDA and SQIVND (reference sequence). The CDR3 spans 16 residues. CDR3 protein: CASSIISGQGNQPQHF. CDR3 coding DNA: TGTGCCAGTAGTATAATTTCGGGACAGGGTAATCAGCCCCAGCATTTT.